One sample yielded the 22 T cell receptor beta chains listed below, sequenced in a study of molecular identifiers for immune sequencing clone quantification. TCRdb reanalysed the PCR reads using MiXCR and keeps one entry per CDR3 protein. The sample has around 480,000 distinct CDR3 sequences; less than 30% are singletons. The sample taken for sequencing was naive CD8+ T cells from blood, with Jurkat cell RNA spiked in. Subset defined: FACS-sorted CD8+CD4-CCR7+CD45RA+ naive T cells. The receptors derive from a human donor in good health. Some libraries in this study had Jurkat cell RNA spiked in.

This clonotype was seen repeatedly, ten times or more. The chain joins TRBV4-3 to TRBJ2-7; 9 bases fit TRBD1. The CDR3 is 15 residues long. The germline gives CDR1 LGHNA, CDR2 YSLEER. J gave up 2 bases and V 0 bases, and 2 bases lay outside the gene matches. The CDR3 DNA sequence: TGCGCCAGCAGCCAAGACGGGACAGGGCCCTACGAGCAGTACTTC. Protein product: CASSQDGTGPYEQYF.

This clonotype was detected only a few times. V and J are TRBV27 and TRBJ2-3; maybe TRBD1 (5 bases). Between the trimmed V and J ends, which lost 4 bases and 5 bases, there was a span of 16 bases. Germline V lookup: CDR1 MNHEY, CDR2 SMNVEV (reference sequence). This CDR3 contains 15 residues. Here the CDR3 DNA reads TGTGCCAGCAGTTGGGTCTCCAGGGTTGGAGATACGCAGTATTTT. This sequence encodes CASSWVSRVGDTQYF.

This clonotype was recorded at least ten times. The CDR3 region has the DNA TGTGCCAGCAGTTACGCAAGCTCCTACGAGCAGTACTTC. This codes for CASSYASSYEQYF. V usage is TRBV6-2 or TRBV6-3 and J usage is TRBJ2-7; D is uncertain. Germline CDR1 MNHEY, CDR2 SVGEGT. V was cut by 2 bases and J by 0 bases, with 5 bases left in between. This CDR3 has 13 residues.

With respect to this clonotype: Since a much larger clone is just one base distant, this may be a read error. The genes are TRBV28 and TRBJ2-3, with 7 bases aligning to TRBD1. The CDR3 loop spans 16 amino acids. CDR1 is MDHEN, CDR2 SYDVKM, per germline. V gave up 1 base and J gave up 4 bases; unmatched junction bases: 8. The CDR3 here is CASSLYTGVSADTQYF. Here the CDR3 DNA reads TGTGCCAGCAGTTTATATACAGGGGTTAGCGCAGATACGCAGTATTTT.

This clonotype was seen a handful of times. This chain connects TRBV4-3 to TRBJ2-7; TRBD2 matches at 7 bases. From germline, CDR1 is LGHNA and CDR2 YSLEER. The CDR3 extends over 15 amino acids. Trimming at V came to 0 bases and at J to 5 bases, leaving 7 bases not matched to a gene. The CDR3 nucleotides are TGCGCCAGCAGCCAAGATCGTGGAGGGACTAACGAGCAGTACTTC. Translating it yields CASSQDRGGTNEQYF.

This clonotype was observed a handful of times. The chain has TRBV28 and TRBJ1-6; weak D call: TRBD1 (5 bases). This CDR3 comprises 16 residues. The germline V gene has CDR1 MDHEN and CDR2 SYDVKM. Trimming removed 3 bases at V and 4 bases at J, with 13 bases between. The CDR3 loop reads CASSFRDPVYNSPLHF. CDR3 nucleotides: TGTGCCAGCAGTTTTCGGGACCCAGTATATAATTCACCCCTCCACTTT.

With respect to this clonotype: This may be a read error: a much more frequent sequence differs by one nucleotide. This chain joins TRBV6-5 and TRBJ2-6; D is possibly TRBD1 (5 bases). Germline CDR1 reads MNHEY; CDR2 reads SVGAGI. Trimming took 6 bases from V and 0 from J, leaving 18 bases between them. The CDR3 spans 18 residues. The CDR3 DNA sequence: TGTGCCAGCAGACAGACAGAGGACGCCTACTCTGGGGCCAACGTCCTGACTTTC. Its translation is CASRQTEDAYSGANVLTF.

The chain is built from TRBV7-8 and TRBJ1-1; 7 nucleotides agree with TRBD1. The CDR3 has 18 amino acids. CDR1 is SGHVS and CDR2 is FQNEAQ in the germline V gene. J was trimmed by 0 bases and V by 2 bases; bases with no gene match: 12. In nucleotides, the CDR3 is TGTGCCAGCAGCTTATTACCATTGGGGACAGTCGTGAACACTGAAGCTTTCTTT. It is translated as CASSLLPLGTVVNTEAFF.

Concerning this clonotype: A much larger clone lies one base from this, so it may be a read error. V usage is TRBV7-2 and J usage is TRBJ2-7; 8 nucleotides line up with TRBD2. The trim removed 7 bases at V and 2 bases at J, leaving 7 bases unmatched. This CDR3 contains 14 residues. Germline CDR1 and CDR2: SGHTA and FQGNSA. The CDR3 bases are TGTGCCAGCAACGGGCGGGGGGAGGCCTACGAGCAGTACTTC. Its translation: CASNGRGEAYEQYF.

The rearrangement uses TRBV20-1 and TRBJ2-7; D might be TRBD2 (5 bases). This CDR3 has 16 amino acids. Looked up from germline, CDR1 is DFQATT and CDR2 is SNEGSKA (reference sequence). V dropped 0 bases and J dropped 0 bases, with 15 bases sitting between them. The CDR3 DNA is TGCAGTGCTAGAGATAATGTTGGAAGCGGCTCCTACGAGCAGTACTTC. Amino acids: CSARDNVGSGSYEQYF.

The chain joins TRBV6-6 to TRBJ1-5; D is possibly TRBD1 (5 bases). The V end was cut by 2 bases, the J end by 4 bases, with 15 bases between. The CDR3 sequence is 16 residues long. Per germline, CDR1 MNHNY and CDR2 SVGAGI (reference sequence). CDR3: CASSYLLAGSNQPQHF. Written as DNA, the CDR3 is TGTGCCAGCAGTTACCTTTTGGCAGGGAGTAATCAGCCCCAGCATTTT.

With respect to this clonotype: This may be a read error: a much more frequent sequence differs by one nucleotide. V and J are TRBV9 and TRBJ1-6; TRBD1 agrees at 8 bases. The length of the CDR3 is 15 residues. CDR1 is SGDLS, CDR2 YYNGEE, per germline. CDR3 protein: CASSVESGGNSPLPF. CDR3 DNA: TGTGCCAGCAGCGTAGAGTCAGGGGGCAATTCACCCCTCCCCTTT. The complete variable domain, with remaining parts taken from reference TRBV9 and TRBJ1-6, reads DSGVTQTPKHLITATGQRVTLRCSPRSGDLSVYWYQQSLDQGLQFLIQYYNGEERAKGNILERFSAQQFPDLHSELNLSSLELGDSALYFCASSVESGGNSPLPFGNGTRLTVT.

Concerning this clonotype: Since a much larger clone is just one base distant, this may be a read error. CDR3 DNA sequence: TGTGCCAACAGTTCCCCCGGGACACGGAACACCGGGGAGCTGTTTTTT. It is translated as CANSSPGTRNTGELFF. The V gene is TRBV12-3 or TRBV12-4, the J gene TRBJ2-2; maybe TRBD1 (6 bases). This CDR3 region has 16 residues.

As to this clonotype: Since no conserved phenylalanine or tryptophan closes the CDR3, a read error is the likely cause. This rearrangement joins TRBV28 to TRBJ1-2; D not certain. The CDR3 length is 14 residues. Trimming took 4 bases from V and 7 from J, leaving 16 bases between them. The V gene's germline CDR1 is MDHEN and CDR2 SYDVKM. This CDR3 is CASSSLQRVSGYTL. The DNA of the CDR3 is TGTGCCAGCAGTTCCCTACAGCGGGTCTCTGGCTACACCCTC.

This clonotype was observed a few times. The chain recombines TRBV10-3 with TRBJ1-1; 10 bases line up with TRBD1. Germline V CDR1 and CDR2: ENHRY, SYGVKD. J lost 3 bases, V lost 6 bases, and 7 bases had no gene match. The CDR3 runs 15 residues. The CDR3 region is CAISERTGGYTEAFF. The CDR3 bases are TGTGCCATCAGCGAGAGGACAGGGGGATACACTGAAGCTTTCTTT.

In its sample, this clonotype was seen many times. This rearrangement joins TRBV7-2 to TRBJ2-3; D uncertain. This CDR3 has 13 residues. Germline CDR1 and CDR2: SGHTA and FQGNSA. The ends were cut back, 6 bases at V and 6 bases at J, with 13 bases in the middle. CDR3 sequence reads: CASRSDPSDTQYF. DNA for the CDR3: TGTGCCAGCAGATCGGACCCCTCGGATACGCAGTATTTT.

This clonotype has a handful of counts. The chain has TRBV12-3 or TRBV12-4 and TRBJ2-1, with 7 bases lining up with TRBD2. V dropped 1 base and J dropped 4; count of bases not matched to a gene: 7. The CDR3 spans 16 residues. The CDR3: CASSLDFQRGYNEQFF. CDR3 coding DNA: TGTGCCAGCAGTTTAGATTTCCAGCGGGGTTACAATGAGCAGTTCTTC.

Details on this clonotype: The junction shows a germline mismatch at one end, possibly a read error. This chain links TRBV6-5 with TRBJ2-5, with D possibly being TRBD2 (6 bases). CDR3 length: 13 residues. In germline, CDR1 is MNHEY, CDR2 SVGAGI. The CDR3 region is CASSTEGQEPQYF. The CDR3 bases are TGTGCCAGCAGTACGGAGGGCCAAGAGCCCCAGTACTTC.

Concerning this clonotype: One junction end disagrees with the germline gene, perhaps due to a read error. This chain joins TRBV4-3 and TRBJ1-5; 9 bases map to TRBD1. Germline assignment: CDR1 LGHNA and CDR2 YSLEER. The CDR3 extends over 18 amino acids. The CDR3 loop reads CASRQEAFFRDRDQPQHF. Here the CDR3 DNA reads TGCGCCAGCAGGCAAGAAGCATTTTTTCGGGACAGGGATCAGCCCCAGCATTTT.

This clonotype was detected only a few times. V and J are TRBV11-2 and TRBJ2-1, with 11 nucleotides matching TRBD2. V dropped 1 base and J dropped 9; count of bases not matched to a gene: 5. The CDR3 has 15 residues. The germline V gene has CDR1 SGHAT and CDR2 FQNNGV. The chain's CDR3 is CASSLVLAGVGEQFF. The CDR3 DNA follows: TGTGCCAGCAGCTTAGTACTAGCGGGAGTCGGTGAGCAGTTCTTC.

This clonotype was detected ten times or more. The CDR3 here is CSANNRDFYTDTQYF. The CDR3 nucleotides are TGCAGTGCTAATAACCGGGACTTTTACACAGATACGCAGTATTTT. The V and J genes are TRBV20-1 and TRBJ2-3; TRBD2 might be the D (6 bases). Germline CDR1 and CDR2: DFQATT and SNEGSKA (reference sequence). The CDR3 length is 15 residues. V was pared by 4 bases and J by 2 bases, with 16 bases between.

This clonotype appeared a few times. This sequence joins TRBV20-1 and TRBJ2-3; D tentatively reads TRBD1 or TRBD2 (5 bases each). Trimming pared 6 bases from V and 0 bases from J, leaving 19 bases between. This CDR3 region has 16 residues. CDR1 is DFQATT, CDR2 SNEGSKA, per germline (reference sequence). The CDR3: CSAGVYRAPSTDTQYF. CDR3 sequence (DNA): TGCAGTGCGGGGGTATATCGGGCTCCTAGCACAGATACGCAGTATTTT.